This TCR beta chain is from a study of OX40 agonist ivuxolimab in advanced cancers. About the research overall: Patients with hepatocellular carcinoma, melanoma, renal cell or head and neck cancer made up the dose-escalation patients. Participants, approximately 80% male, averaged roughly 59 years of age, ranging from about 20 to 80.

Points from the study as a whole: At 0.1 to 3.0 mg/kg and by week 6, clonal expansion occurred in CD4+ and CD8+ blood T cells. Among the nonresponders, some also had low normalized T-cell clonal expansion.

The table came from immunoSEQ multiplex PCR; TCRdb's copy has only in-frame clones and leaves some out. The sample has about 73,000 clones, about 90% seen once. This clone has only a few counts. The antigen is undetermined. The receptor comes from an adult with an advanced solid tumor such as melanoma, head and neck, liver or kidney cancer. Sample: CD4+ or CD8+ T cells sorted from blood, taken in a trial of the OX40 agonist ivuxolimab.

The CDR3 is CASSFRVSGVIEQFF. The CDR3 DNA sequence: TGTGCCAGCAGCTTCCGGGTTAGCGGGGTAATTGAGCAGTTCTTC. This chain connects TRBV11-2 to TRBJ2-1, with 8 bases lining up with TRBD2. The length of the CDR3 is 15 residues. The V gene's germline CDR1 is SGHAT and CDR2 FQNNGV. J gave up 9 bases and V 3 bases, and 10 bases lay outside the gene matches. Full variable domain (remainder filled in from reference TRBV11-2 and TRBJ2-1): EAGVAQSPRYKIIEKRQSVAFWCNPISGHATLYWYQQILGQGPKLLIQFQNNGVVDDSQLPKDRFSAERLKGVDSTLKIQPAKLEDSAVYLCASSFRVSGVIEQFFGPGTRLTVL.